This T cell receptor (beta chain) appears in the sequencing data of a study of T cells after posttransplantation cyclophosphamide. V lost 6 bases and J 3 bases, leaving 12 bases between the germline ends. This CDR3 is built from 14 residues. CDR1 LNHDA and CDR2 SQIVND come from the germline V gene (reference sequence). This clone has at least ten counts. Antigen: not known. Profiled with immunoSEQ multiplex PCR; TCRdb holds only in-frame clones, not every one. There are some 40,000 clones in the sample, none observed a single time. This related bone marrow graft donor gave peripheral blood on the day of marrow donation. Study findings and constraints: Tissue-infiltrating T cells from skin or gut overlapped little with blood T cells.

This clonotype was sampled from a man aged 40-49 years in good health, CMV-negative, and a related stem cell transplant donor. V usage is TRBV19 and J usage is TRBJ1-5, with D hard to call. Sequencing was done on a sample of PBMCs. CDR3: CASRREGANQPQHF. The CDR3 DNA follows: TGTGCCAGTAGGCGGGAGGGAGCCAATCAGCCCCAGCATTTT.